These T cell receptor beta chains were read from a single sample in a study of blood T cells in healthy people across ages. Each CDR3 protein is one row after TCRdb ran MiXCR on the 5' RACE reads. The table includes some 1.5 million distinct CDR3 sequences, 28% detected once. The sample comprised blood. The receptors derive from a woman between 25 and 40 years old in good health. The CDR3 runs from the conserved cysteine through the conserved F or W. The D gene is left open where the match is weak. Size is stated for part of the rows, as once, few or many counts, or as a class when the clone is expanded.

. TRBJ2-5 TRBV7-9 many CASSPRGREETQYF TGTGCCAGCAGCCCCCGGGGCAGAGAAGAGACCCAGTACTTC
TRBD2 TRBJ2-1 TRBV5-1 . CSSSLAGSPGLGSFELFF TGCTCCAGCAGCTTGGCCGGTTCTCCGGGACTAGGCTCTTTTGAGCTGTTCTTC
. TRBJ2-3 TRBV7-9 . CASSLGSLDTQYF TGTGCCAGCAGCTTAGGTAGCTTGGATACGCAGTATTTT
. TRBJ1-2 TRBV7-2 many CASSLGTTPNYGYTF TGTGCCAGCAGCTTAGGGACAACCCCTAACTATGGCTACACCTTC
. TRBJ2-5 TRBV12-5 many CASDAGSSYQETQYF TGTGCTAGTGACGCAGGCTCCTCGTACCAAGAGACCCAGTACTTC
TRBD1 TRBJ2-7 TRBV12-3/TRBV12-4 few CTSSLGQIGSYEQYF TGTACCAGCAGTTTGGGACAGATTGGGTCCTACGAGCAGTACTTC
. TRBJ2-3 TRBV15 . CATSRGLDKSTDTQYF TGTGCCACCAGCAGAGGGTTAGACAAAAGCACAGATACGCAGTATTTT
. TRBJ2-1 TRBV7-6 . CASSLVSRTPPNEQFF TGTGCCAGCAGCTTAGTATCTAGGACCCCCCCCAATGAGCAGTTCTTC
TRBD1 TRBJ2-1 TRBV6-7 few CASSLLVRTGANEQFF TGTGCCAGCAGTCTCCTCGTACGGACAGGGGCCAATGAGCAGTTCTTC
. TRBJ1-4 TRBV20-1 few CSAPETGKREKLFF TGCAGTGCTCCTGAAACAGGGAAGAGAGAAAAACTGTTTTTT
. TRBJ2-1 TRBV12-3/TRBV12-4 . CASSLFRHNEQFF TGTGCCAGCAGTTTATTTAGACACAATGAGCAGTTCTTC
. TRBJ1-2 TRBV29-1 many CSVEDGVIYGYTF TGCAGCGTTGAAGATGGTGTCATCTATGGCTACACCTTC
. TRBJ2-1 TRBV12-5 few CASGLGPLGSNEQFF TGTGCTAGTGGTTTGGGACCCCTAGGGAGCAATGAGCAGTTCTTC
TRBD2 TRBJ2-3 TRBV5-1 . CASSSALVGGSTDTQYF TGCGCCAGCAGCTCCGCCTTAGTCGGGGGGAGCACAGATACGCAGTATTTT
. TRBJ2-7 TRBV7-2 . CASSLTPTRGGETRYF TGTGCCAGCAGCTTAACTCCGACTAGGGGCGGAGAGACCCGGTACTTC
. TRBJ1-2 TRBV28 . CASKNRAGAHSPLTNYGYTF TGTGCCAGCAAAAATAGGGCGGGGGCCCATTCACCTCTCACTAACTATGGCTACACCTTC
TRBD1 TRBJ1-5 TRBV7-2 few CASSPPGGTGYQPQHF TGTGCCAGCAGCCCTCCGGGCGGGACAGGGTATCAGCCCCAGCATTTT
. TRBJ1-2 TRBV7-2 few CASSLEGVANYGYTF TGTGCCAGCAGCTTAGAGGGAGTCGCTAACTATGGCTACACCTTC
TRBD1 TRBJ1-1 TRBV4-3 once CASSQVHGAGGQTEAFF TGCGCCAGCAGCCAAGTTCATGGGGCAGGGGGTCAAACTGAAGCTTTCTTT
. TRBJ2-1 TRBV29-1 many CSVAYHEQFF TGCAGCGTCGCTTATCATGAGCAGTTCTTC
. TRBJ1-1 TRBV5-1 . CASSLSRQPEEAFF TGCGCCAGCAGCTTATCTCGACAGCCCGAAGAAGCTTTCTTT
. TRBJ2-1 TRBV5-6 . CASSNSRGGFGGQFF TGTGCCAGCAGTAATTCCAGGGGAGGCTTTGGTGGGCAGTTCTTC
. TRBJ2-1 TRBV5-1 few CASSLDLASNEQFF TGCGCCAGCAGTTTAGACCTAGCGTCCAATGAGCAGTTCTTC
. TRBJ2-5 TRBV7-2 . CASSFQGGMETQYF TGTGCCAGCAGCTTTCAGGGGGGGATGGAGACCCAGTACTTC
. TRBJ1-2 TRBV5-1 many CASSLFSGAYGYTF TGCGCCAGCAGCTTGTTTTCGGGGGCCTATGGCTACACCTTC
. TRBJ1-1 TRBV18 . CASSPAAPNTEAFF TGTGCCAGCTCACCAGCAGCCCCGAACACTGAAGCTTTCTTT
. TRBJ1-5 TRBV6-6 few CVSSYSGWGNQPQHF TGTGTCAGCAGTTACTCGGGGTGGGGCAATCAGCCCCAGCATTTT
TRBD1 TRBJ2-3 TRBV5-1 few CASSYDRGSDTQYF TGCGCCAGCAGCTATGACAGGGGGTCGGATACGCAGTATTTT
TRBD2 TRBJ2-1 TRBV7-9 few CASSLRLADEQFF TGTGCCAGCAGCTTACGACTAGCCGACGAGCAGTTCTTC
TRBD1 TRBJ2-3 TRBV20-1 . CSARPRRGIADTQYF TGCAGTGCTAGACCCCGCAGGGGGATCGCAGATACGCAGTATTTT
. TRBJ2-7 TRBV12-3/TRBV12-4 . CASSPLVGGREAQYF TGTGCCAGCAGTCCACTAGTGGGGGGCAGGGAGGCCCAGTACTTC
. TRBJ1-2 TRBV20-1 . CSAPRQSPNYGYTF TGCAGTGCTCCTCGACAGAGCCCTAACTATGGCTACACCTTC
. TRBJ2-7 TRBV2 . CASMGGTTCYEQYF TGTGCCAGCATGGGTGGGACAACTTGCTACGAGCAGTACTTC
. TRBJ2-7 TRBV7-9 many CASSPPDSEQYF TGTGCCAGCAGCCCGCCGGACTCCGAGCAGTACTTC
TRBD2 TRBJ2-7 TRBV20-1 . CSARGGSSVGEQYF TGCAGTGCTAGAGGCGGGAGTAGTGTTGGCGAGCAGTACTTC
TRBD1 TRBJ1-2 TRBV10-2 . CASRESKTGHGYTF TGCGCCAGCAGGGAGAGTAAGACAGGGCATGGCTACACCTTC
. TRBJ2-7 TRBV19 . CASSIWSVGRISYEQYF TGTGCCAGTAGTATATGGTCGGTGGGCCGGATCTCCTACGAGCAGTACTTC
. TRBJ2-5 TRBV5-1 few CASSAGDTLTQETQYF TGCGCCAGCAGCGCAGGGGACACCTTAACCCAAGAGACCCAGTACTTC
. TRBJ1-6 TRBV6-1 . CASSEGPSPLHF TGTGCCAGCAGTGAGGGCCCTTCACCCCTCCACTTT
TRBD2 TRBJ2-3 TRBV12-3/TRBV12-4 . CASSPGGASGRTDTQYF TGTGCCAGCAGTCCCGGCGGGGCTAGCGGGAGAACAGATACGCAGTATTTT
. TRBJ2-7 TRBV20-1 . CSARRSPGFYEQYF TGCAGTGCTAGACGTTCTCCTGGTTTTTACGAGCAGTACTTC
TRBD2 TRBJ2-1 TRBV5-1 many CASRTGTSAYNEQFF TGCGCCAGCAGGACCGGGACTAGCGCCTACAATGAGCAGTTCTTC
. TRBJ1-1 TRBV20-1 . CSARDQGSAEAFF TGCAGTGCTAGAGATCAGGGGTCTGCTGAAGCTTTCTTT
. TRBJ2-1 TRBV7-9 . CSSSLESPRYNEQFF TGTTCCAGCAGCTTGGAATCTCCGAGGTACAATGAGCAGTTCTTC